Below are 32 T cell receptor beta chains sequenced from a single sample in a study of Ad26.COV2.S vaccination and SARS-CoV-2 variants. Here immunoSEQ multiplex PCR was the method, and the copy in TCRdb shows in-frame clones only, minus some. The data contain 300,000 to 400,000 clones, roughly 81% of them singletons. Treatment given: 15 to 20 received Ad26.COV2.S at low or high dose, single or two shots; about 5 received placebo; per-sample allocation not given. On day 63 after the first injection, vaccine and placebo recipients gave samples. The material sequenced was peripheral blood, taken in a trial of Ad26.COV2.S vaccine versus placebo. The receptors originated from a person aged 18-65 years who received the Ad26.COV2.S COVID-19 vaccine or a placebo.

V gene TRBV9 combines with J gene TRBJ2-3, with no clear D. The V end lost 0 bases, the J end lost 0 bases, and 8 bases lay between the germline ends. CDR1 and CDR2 (germline): SGDLS, YYNGEE. The CDR3 loop spans 15 amino acids. This chain's CDR3 is CASSVDYSSTDTQYF. In DNA form, the CDR3 reads TGTGCCAGCAGCGTAGATTACAGTAGCACAGATACGCAGTATTTT.

In DNA form, the CDR3 reads TGTGCCAGCAGTTCCGCCACCACAGGGGTCGGTGAAAAACTGTTTTTT. Residues: CASSSATTGVGEKLFF. The rearrangement uses TRBV28 and TRBJ1-4, with 7 bases that match TRBD1. Germline V gene sequence: CDR1 MDHEN, CDR2 SYDVKM. CDR3 length: 16 amino acids. The V and J ends lost 4 bases and 7 bases, in that order; junction bases with no gene match: 12.

CDR3 in amino acids: CASSLELAGGRGEQFF. The CDR3 DNA is TGTGCCAGCAGCTTAGAACTAGCGGGAGGGCGGGGTGAGCAGTTCTTC. The chain couples TRBV7-8 to TRBJ2-1, with 13 bases that match TRBD2. The ends lost 1 base at V and 9 bases at J; junction bases unmatched: 6. Germline CDR1 SGHVS, CDR2 FQNEAQ. This CDR3 spans 16 amino acids. Combining the CDR3 with reference TRBV7-8 and TRBJ2-1 gives the whole variable domain GAGVSQSPRYKVAKRGQDVALRCDPISGHVSLFWYQQALGQGPEFLTYFQNEAQLDKSGLPSDRFFAERPEGSVSTLKIQRTQQEDSAVYLCASSLELAGGRGEQFFGPGTRLTVL.

The rearrangement uses TRBV28 and TRBJ2-4; D gene unclear. There are 14 residues in the CDR3. V shed 1 base and J shed 1 base, with 5 bases lying between them. In germline, CDR1 is MDHEN, CDR2 SYDVKM. The CDR3 DNA is TGTGCCAGCAGTTTATACCGTGCCAAAAACATTCAGTACTTC. Protein product: CASSLYRAKNIQYF.

The V call is TRBV19, the J call TRBJ2-5; D tentatively fits TRBD1 or TRBD2 (7 bases each). The CDR3 runs 14 residues. CDR1 and CDR2 from the germline V gene are LNHDA and SQIVND (reference sequence). Trimming took 6 bases from V and 9 from J, leaving 20 bases between them. In DNA form, the CDR3 reads TGTGCCAGTAGGCGGGGGACAGAGGGTGGGGCCCAGTACTTC. Translating it yields CASRRGTEGGAQYF. The full variable domain, rest sourced from reference TRBV19 and TRBJ2-5, is DGGITQSPKYLFRKEGQNVTLSCEQNLNHDAMYWYRQDPGQGLRLIYYSQIVNDFQKGDIAEGYSVSREKKESFPLTVTSAQKNPTAFYLCASRRGTEGGAQYFGPGTRLLVL.

The rearrangement joins TRBV27 to TRBJ1-4; D is perhaps TRBD1 (5 bases). The CDR3 covers 16 residues. CDR1 is MNHEY, CDR2 SMNVEV, per germline (reference sequence). V was clipped by 0 bases and J by 7 bases, with 15 bases between them. CDR3 loop: CASSLSPGTLGEKLFF. CDR3 nucleotide sequence: TGTGCCAGCAGTTTATCGCCAGGGACGTTGGGTGAAAAACTGTTTTTT.

The genes are TRBV4-1 and TRBJ2-1; 13 bases agree with TRBD2. Germline CDR1 reads MGHRA; CDR2 reads YSYEKL. Trimming took 8 bases from V and 8 from J; bases not matched to a gene: 9. The CDR3 loop spans 15 amino acids. The CDR3 protein is CASSTSGRVRYEQFF. The DNA of the CDR3 is TGCGCCAGCTCCACTAGCGGGAGGGTTAGGTATGAGCAGTTCTTC.

The gene calls are TRBV28 and TRBJ2-3; no firm D call. Germline V CDR1 and CDR2: MDHEN, SYDVKM. The CDR3 spans 13 residues. V was shortened by 7 bases and J by 2 bases, with 10 bases between the two germline ends. In DNA, the CDR3 is TGTGCCAGCACCACGACTGTCACAGATACGCAGTATTTT. Translating it yields CASTTTVTDTQYF.

This clone has only one observation. The V gene is TRBV29-1, the J gene TRBJ1-1; 7 nucleotides line up with TRBD1. CDR3 length: 13 amino acids. Germline V lookup: CDR1 SQVTM, CDR2 ANQGSEA. CDR3 protein: CTARGGRNTEAFF. In DNA form, the CDR3 reads TGCACCGCTCGAGGGGGCAGGAACACTGAAGCTTTCTTT.

The chain carries TRBV5-5 and TRBJ2-3, with D perhaps being TRBD1 or TRBD2 (5 bases each). Trimming pared 0 bases from V and 0 bases from J, leaving 8 bases between. CDR3 length equals 15 residues. Germline loops: CDR1 SGHKS, CDR2 YYEKEE (reference sequence). The CDR3 spells CASSLVGGSTDTQYF. DNA for the CDR3: TGTGCCAGCAGCTTGGTTGGGGGAAGCACAGATACGCAGTATTTT. The full variable domain, in which reference TRBV5-5 and TRBJ2-3 provide the parts outside the CDR3, is DAGVTQSPTHLIKTRGQQVTLRCSPISGHKSVSWYQQVLGQGPQFIFQYYEKEERGRGNFPDRFSARQFPNYSSELNVNALLLGDSALYLCASSLVGGSTDTQYFGPGTRLTVL.

V usage is TRBV18 and J usage is TRBJ2-7; D not resolved. The V end lost 0 bases, the J end lost 4 bases, and 10 bases lay between the germline ends. The CDR3 contains 14 residues. The germline V gene encodes CDR1 KGHSH and CDR2 LQKENI. In DNA, the CDR3 is TGTGCCAGCTCACCACCCCAGACCGAGTACGAGCAGTACTTC. Amino acid sequence: CASSPPQTEYEQYF.

This chain uses TRBV19 with TRBJ2-6; weak D call: TRBD2 (6 bases). Looked up from germline, CDR1 is LNHDA and CDR2 is SQIVND (reference sequence). This CDR3 contains 16 residues. Deletions cut 3 bases from V and 2 bases from J, with 11 bases between. The CDR3 sequence is CASSIGGPPGANVLTF. CDR3 bases: TGTGCCAGTAGTATCGGGGGTCCCCCTGGGGCCAACGTCCTGACTTTC.

The genes are TRBV21-1 and TRBJ1-5; TRBD1, the table's D call, was not compared with the DNA. TRBV21-1 is a pseudogene. The CDR3 contains 18 residues. The CDR3 reads CASSKGRRGRYSNQPQHF. CDR3 coding DNA: TGTGCCAGCAGCAAAGGGCGAAGGGGCCGCTATAGCAATCAGCCCCAGCATTTT.

On this clone: Other DNA sequences from this sample encode an identical CDR3 as well. The chain employs TRBV5-1 and TRBJ2-5; the match to TRBD2 covers 7 bases. This CDR3 is 12 amino acids long. Germline CDR1 SGHRS, CDR2 YFSETQ. Trimming cost V 4 bases and J 5 bases; bases outside gene matches: 2. The CDR3 loop is CASSPGGETQYF. The CDR3 DNA is TGCGCCAGCAGCCCCGGGGGGGAGACCCAGTACTTC.

This rearrangement joins TRBV3-1 (or the pseudogene TRBV3-2) to TRBJ1-2, with D hard to call. Trimming shortened V by 1 base and J by 4 bases, and 7 bases separated the two germline ends. Germline CDR1 is LGHDT and CDR2 is YNNKEL (reference sequence). CDR3 length equals 13 residues. CDR3 nucleotides: TGTGCCAGCAGCCAAGGAACTGCCTATGGCTACACCTTC. Residues: CASSQGTAYGYTF.

Regarding this clone: Other DNA sequences from this sample encode an identical CDR3 as well. The V call is TRBV9, the J call TRBJ2-3; D unresolved. V dropped 0 bases and J dropped 2 bases, with 4 bases sitting between them. Looked up from germline, CDR1 is SGDLS and CDR2 is YYNGEE. The CDR3 has 13 residues. The CDR3 DNA reads TGTGCCAGCAGCGTAGTGGTCACAGATACGCAGTATTTT. It translates to CASSVVVTDTQYF.

The chain has TRBV7-9 and TRBJ2-3, with no clear D. The V gene's germline CDR1 is SEHNR and CDR2 FQNEAQ (reference sequence). This CDR3 has 15 residues. Trimming cost V 3 bases and J 1 base, with 11 bases left between them. CDR3 nucleotides: TGTGCCAGCAGCTTCCTCAGGTCGGGCACAGATACGCAGTATTTT. Its translation: CASSFLRSGTDTQYF.

V usage is TRBV7-9 and J usage is TRBJ1-2; D uncertain. The V gene's germline CDR1 is SEHNR and CDR2 FQNEAQ (reference sequence). CDR3 length equals 14 residues. V shed 1 base and J shed 7 bases, with 13 bases lying between them. The CDR3 nucleotides are TGTGCCAGCAGCTTAGATGGGAATAGAGGTGGCTACACCTTC. It specifies CASSLDGNRGGYTF.

The V call is TRBV11-2, the J call TRBJ2-7; unclear D gene. The CDR3 is 13 residues long. Germline lookup yields CDR1 SGHAT and CDR2 FQNNGV. The V end lost 1 base, the J end lost 6 bases, and 10 bases lay between the germline ends. CDR3 loop: CASSLVSGFEQYF. The CDR3, as DNA: TGTGCCAGCAGCTTAGTTTCCGGGTTCGAGCAGTACTTC.

The J gene is TRBJ2-1, the V gene TRBV5-4, with 12 bases lining up with TRBD2. CDR1 SGHNT and CDR2 YYREEE come from the germline V gene (reference sequence). Trimming removed 2 bases from V and 7 bases from J; junction bases left unmatched: 7. The CDR3 has 16 amino acids. CDR3 bases: TGTGCCAGCAGCTTCCTACTAGCGGGAGGCTTGAATGAGCAGTTCTTC. It translates to CASSFLLAGGLNEQFF.

V usage is TRBV7-2 and J usage is TRBJ2-6; TRBD1 matches at 11 bases. V lost 3 bases, J lost 0 bases, and 1 base stayed unmatched. Germline CDR1 reads SGHTA; CDR2 reads FQGNSA. This CDR3 is built from 17 residues. The chain's CDR3 is CASSFGTGGSGANVLTF. CDR3 bases: TGTGCCAGCAGCTTTGGGACAGGGGGCTCTGGGGCCAACGTCCTGACTTTC.

V gene TRBV6-2 or TRBV6-3 combines with J gene TRBJ2-7, with TRBD1 matching over 9 bases. J gave up 3 bases and V 5 bases, and 14 bases lay outside the gene matches. The CDR3 sequence is 17 residues long. Germline CDR1 MNHEY, CDR2 SVGEGT. CDR3 sequence reads: CASSLNLGQGLRYEQYF. The CDR3 nucleotides read TGTGCCAGCAGTCTTAATCTGGGACAGGGACTTCGCTACGAGCAGTACTTC.

This chain uses TRBV7-2 with TRBJ2-1; 8 bases align to TRBD2. The CDR3 length is 15 residues. Germline lookup yields CDR1 SGHTA and CDR2 FQGNSA. The trim removed 8 bases at V and 3 bases at J, leaving 9 bases unmatched. Here the CDR3 reads CASSPSGGFYNEQFF. For the CDR3, the DNA is TGTGCCAGCTCCCCTTCGGGGGGGTTCTACAATGAGCAGTTCTTC.

V and J are TRBV24-1 and TRBJ1-2, with D uncertain. With 3 bases removed from V and 4 bases from J, the gap between germline ends came to 11 bases. CDR3 length equals 14 residues. From germline, CDR1 is KGHDR and CDR2 SFDVKD. The CDR3 loop is CATSDADGVYGYTF. In DNA form, the CDR3 reads TGTGCCACCAGTGATGCCGACGGGGTCTATGGCTACACCTTC.

In regard to this clone: A read error may explain this, as a much larger clone is one base away. V is TRBV3-1 (or the pseudogene TRBV3-2) and J is TRBJ1-1; weak D call: TRBD1 (6 bases). Trimming took off 6 bases at V and 1 base at J, with 9 bases between the two ends. The CDR3 consists of 13 residues. Per the germline V gene, CDR1 is LGHDT and CDR2 is YNNKEL (reference sequence). As DNA, the CDR3 is TGTGCCAGCAGACAACAGGGGAACACTGAAGCTTTCTTT. It yields the protein CASRQQGNTEAFF.

V gene TRBV5-1 combines with J gene TRBJ2-7; 11 positions match TRBD2. Germline V gene sequence: CDR1 SGHRS, CDR2 YFSETQ. V lost 0 bases, J lost 5 bases, and 7 bases stayed unmatched. The CDR3 loop spans 16 amino acids. The CDR3 region has the DNA TGCGCCAGCAGCTTGGGGTTAGCGGGAGGGTCCCACGAGCAGTACTTC. Translating gives CASSLGLAGGSHEQYF.

This rearrangement joins TRBV9 to TRBJ2-6, with D possibly being TRBD1 (6 bases). V was cut by 4 bases and J by 4 bases, with 15 bases left in between. The CDR3 is made up of 16 amino acids. From germline, CDR1 is SGDLS and CDR2 YYNGEE. The CDR3 protein is CASSPRTVPGANVLTF. DNA for the CDR3: TGTGCCAGCAGCCCCAGGACAGTCCCCGGGGCCAACGTCCTGACTTTC.

The CDR3 DNA reads TGCGCCAGCAGCATACAGGATGAGCAGTTCTTC. Its protein product is CASSIQDEQFF. The rearrangement uses TRBV5-1 and TRBJ2-1; a weak D match, TRBD1 (5 bases). V was trimmed by 4 bases and J by 8 bases, leaving 7 bases between them. This CDR3 spans 11 amino acids. Germline CDR1 reads SGHRS; CDR2 reads YFSETQ.

V gene TRBV12-5 combines with J gene TRBJ1-5; D may be TRBD1 (6 bases). The germline gives CDR1 LGHNT, CDR2 FRNRAP. V dropped 8 bases and J dropped 4 bases, with 12 bases sitting between them. The CDR3 covers 13 residues. The CDR3 region has the DNA TGTGCTAGTTCAGCGGGGGCGAATCAGCCCCAGCATTTT. Residues: CASSAGANQPQHF.

This sequence joins TRBV7-7 and TRBJ2-1; 7 positions agree with TRBD2. The CDR3 contains 16 residues. CDR1 SSHAT and CDR2 FNYEAQ come from the germline V gene (reference sequence). Losses at the gene ends were 4 bases for V and 3 bases for J; bases not matched to a gene: 9. The CDR3 DNA sequence: TGTGCCAGCAGCTACTCCGGGACTACCGGCTACAATGAGCAGTTCTTC. This gives the protein CASSYSGTTGYNEQFF.

V gene TRBV2 combines with J gene TRBJ1-4, with unresolved D. CDR1 is SNHLY and CDR2 is FYNNEI in the germline V gene. CDR3 size: 11 residues. V was clipped by 6 bases and J by 8 bases, with 7 bases between them. The CDR3 nucleotides read TGTGCCAGCAGGGTGGAAGAAAAACTGTTTTTT. Translated, it gives CASRVEEKLFF.

The V gene is TRBV7-2, the J gene TRBJ2-4; D not certain. Germline V gives CDR1 SGHTA, CDR2 FQGNSA. V was pared by 1 base and J by 3 bases, with 13 bases between. The CDR3 length is 16 residues. This chain's CDR3 is CASSLGLPVDKNIQYF. Here the CDR3 DNA reads TGTGCCAGCAGCTTAGGTCTACCCGTAGACAAAAACATTCAGTACTTC.